This T cell receptor (beta chain) was identified in a study of blood T cell repertoires in COVID-19 (dated by TCRdb to the early 2020s). About the investigation overall: Samples covering the acute and convalescent phases of COVID-19 were provided by collaborators in the United States, Italy and Spain. The prospective study material was composed of cDNA or gDNA derived from T cells, B-cell-depleted T cells, or PBMCs. Deeply sampled blood TCRbeta repertoires from subjects exposed to, actively infected with, or recovered from COVID-19 were included in the dataset. The repertoires were released in a freely available public database meant as a resource for research on the immune response to SARS-CoV-2. Samples came from the ongoing ImmuneRACE study (first 160 participants) plus 1,254 subjects from 6 global collaborators. The sample metadata nearly always contained a de-identified subject ID, COVID-19 status, age in years and sex. HLA class I and class II types, where available, came from metadata supplied by the sample provider rather than from assay-based typing.

Looking up the germline V gene yields CDR1 SGHVS and CDR2 FNYEAQ. The CDR3 goes from the cysteine to the phenylalanine over 16 residues. This entry keeps only the CDR3 DNA: 48 bases, framed from base 1. V has 7 bases trimmed and J has 2 bases trimmed; junction bases matching no gene number 11. Each collaborating institution followed its own protocols to collect whole blood in K2EDTA tubes. For TCRbeta analysis, collaborators shipped samples in one of three forms: frozen whole blood, isolated PBMCs, or DNA extracted from either of those sample types. TCRbeta CDR3 regions were amplified from genomic DNA by means of the immunoSEQ Assay, a bias-controlled multiplex PCR. The study's own analysis went as follows. The number of nucleated cells in each sample was estimated by amplification of reference gene primers within the assay. To quantify the absolute abundance of each unique TCRbeta CDR3 rearrangement, sequence reads were collapsed and filtered. For each sample, productive Simpson clonality was calculated as the square root of Simpson's diversity index across productive rearrangements. Held by TCRdb, this immuneACCESS table contains in-frame sequences only and omits some clones. Under half of the omission traces to an unresolved V gene where checked; the cause of the rest is unknown. That table gives V, J and clone size, and the DNA gave D and trimming. The sample table contains about 110,000 clones; only one count was recorded for 75% to 85% of them. The top ten constitute 16% of the sample.

Beyond this particular receptor, the publication reports: The amount of clinical and demographic metadata varied by source and participant and was provided uncurated.

As to this clone: The clone's antigen remains unknown. No per-base quality is available; no much larger clone lies one base away.

This chain joins TRBV7-6 to TRBJ2-5, with TRBD2 matching 9 junction bases. The source of this sequence is a woman aged 55-75 years with acute or convalescent COVID-19. What was sequenced was peripheral blood. DNA sequence: TGTGCCAGCACCCCCGGGGGGCGGGGGGGGCAAGAGACCCAGTACTTC. Translated, this gives CASTPGGRGGQETQYF.